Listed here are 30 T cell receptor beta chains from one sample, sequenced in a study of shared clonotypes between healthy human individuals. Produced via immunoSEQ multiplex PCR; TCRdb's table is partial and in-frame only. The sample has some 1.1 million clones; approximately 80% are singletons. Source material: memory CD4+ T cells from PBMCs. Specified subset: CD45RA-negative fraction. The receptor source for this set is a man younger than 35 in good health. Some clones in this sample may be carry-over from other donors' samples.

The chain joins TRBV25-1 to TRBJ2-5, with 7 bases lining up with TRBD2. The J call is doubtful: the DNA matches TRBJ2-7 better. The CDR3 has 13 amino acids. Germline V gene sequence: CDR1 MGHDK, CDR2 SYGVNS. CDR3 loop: CASNSGLSYEQYF. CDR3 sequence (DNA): TGTGCCAGCAATTCGGGACTATCCTACGAGCAGTACTTC.

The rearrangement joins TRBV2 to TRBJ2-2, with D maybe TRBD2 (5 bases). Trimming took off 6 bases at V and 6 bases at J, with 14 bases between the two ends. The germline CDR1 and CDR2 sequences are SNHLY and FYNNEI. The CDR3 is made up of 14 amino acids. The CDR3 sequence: CASRGSGSAGELFF. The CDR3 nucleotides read TGTGCCAGCAGGGGCTCGGGGAGCGCCGGGGAGCTGTTTTTT.

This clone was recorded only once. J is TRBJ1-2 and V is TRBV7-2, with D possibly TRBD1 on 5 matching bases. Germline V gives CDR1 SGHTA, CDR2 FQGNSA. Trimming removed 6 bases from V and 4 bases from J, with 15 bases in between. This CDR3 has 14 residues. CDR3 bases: TGTGCCAGCAGGGTGGGGCAGGGAGCCTATGGCTACACCTTC. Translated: CASRVGQGAYGYTF.

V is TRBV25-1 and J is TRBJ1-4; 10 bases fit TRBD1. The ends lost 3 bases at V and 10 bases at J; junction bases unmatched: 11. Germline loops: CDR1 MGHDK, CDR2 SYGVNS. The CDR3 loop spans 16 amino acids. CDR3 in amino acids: CASSDRPGQGTGKLFF. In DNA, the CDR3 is TGTGCCAGCAGTGACCGACCGGGACAGGGGACTGGAAAACTGTTTTTT. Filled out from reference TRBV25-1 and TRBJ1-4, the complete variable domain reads EADIYQTPRYLVIGTGKKITLECSQTMGHDKMYWYQQDPGMELHLIHYSYGVNSTEKGDLSSESTVSRIRTEHFPLTLESARPSHTSQYLCASSDRPGQGTGKLFFGSGTQLSVL.

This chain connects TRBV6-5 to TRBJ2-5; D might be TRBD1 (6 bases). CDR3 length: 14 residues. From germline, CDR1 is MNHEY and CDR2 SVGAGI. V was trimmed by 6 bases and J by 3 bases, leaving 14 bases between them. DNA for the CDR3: TGTGCCAGCAGCTATAATACAGGGAAAGAGACCCAGTACTTC. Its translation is CASSYNTGKETQYF.

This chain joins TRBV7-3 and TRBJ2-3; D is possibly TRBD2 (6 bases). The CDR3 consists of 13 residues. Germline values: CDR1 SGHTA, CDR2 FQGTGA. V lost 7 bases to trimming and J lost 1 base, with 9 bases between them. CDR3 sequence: CASKASGTDTQYF. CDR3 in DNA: TGTGCCAGCAAGGCTAGCGGCACAGATACGCAGTATTTT. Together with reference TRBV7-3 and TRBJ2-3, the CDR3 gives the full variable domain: GAGVSQTPSNKVTEKGKYVELRCDPISGHTALYWYRQSLGQGPEFLIYFQGTGAADDSGLPNDRFFAVRPEGSVSTLKIQRTERGDSAVYLCASKASGTDTQYFGPGTRLTVL.

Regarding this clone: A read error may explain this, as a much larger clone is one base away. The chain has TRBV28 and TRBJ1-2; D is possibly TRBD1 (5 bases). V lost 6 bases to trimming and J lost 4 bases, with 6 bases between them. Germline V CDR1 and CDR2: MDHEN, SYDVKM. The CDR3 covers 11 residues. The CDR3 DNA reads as TGTGCCAGCAGGGGGCTCTATGGCTACACCTTC. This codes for CASRGLYGYTF.

The CDR3 DNA reads TGTGCCAGCAGTTTCTTATACGGCACTAGCAATCAGCCCCAGCATTTT. Residues: CASSFLYGTSNQPQHF. The rearrangement links TRBV28 to TRBJ1-5; D gene ambiguous. CDR1 and CDR2 from the germline V gene are MDHEN and SYDVKM. The CDR3 loop spans 16 amino acids. Trimming shortened V by 3 bases and J by 0 bases, and 12 bases separated the two germline ends.

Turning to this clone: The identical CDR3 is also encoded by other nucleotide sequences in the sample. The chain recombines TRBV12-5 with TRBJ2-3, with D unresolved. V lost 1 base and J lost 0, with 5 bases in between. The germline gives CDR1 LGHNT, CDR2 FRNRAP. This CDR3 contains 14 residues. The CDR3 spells CASGLGSSTDTQYF. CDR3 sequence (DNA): TGTGCTAGTGGTTTGGGGTCGAGCACAGATACGCAGTATTTT.

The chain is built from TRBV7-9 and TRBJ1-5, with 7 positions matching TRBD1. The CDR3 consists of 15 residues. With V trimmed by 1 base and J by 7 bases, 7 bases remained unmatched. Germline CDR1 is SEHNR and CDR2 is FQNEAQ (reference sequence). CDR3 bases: TGTGCCAGCAGCTTAGAGGGGGGACAGAACCAGCCCCAGCATTTT. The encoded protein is CASSLEGGQNQPQHF.

Here the CDR3 DNA reads TGTGCTAGTGGTTTGAGTGCGGCAGATACGCAGTATTTT. This encodes CASGLSAADTQYF. The V call is TRBV12-5, the J call TRBJ2-3; D unresolved. There are 13 residues in the CDR3. Per germline, CDR1 LGHNT and CDR2 FRNRAP. V was clipped by 2 bases and J by 4 bases, with 7 bases between them.

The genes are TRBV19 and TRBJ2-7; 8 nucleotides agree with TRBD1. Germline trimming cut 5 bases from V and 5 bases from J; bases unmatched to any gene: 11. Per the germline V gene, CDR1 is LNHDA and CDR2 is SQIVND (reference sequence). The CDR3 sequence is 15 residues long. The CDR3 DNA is TGTGCCAGTAGTCTTGACAGGGGCGGGTTAGACGAGCAGTACTTC. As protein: CASSLDRGGLDEQYF.

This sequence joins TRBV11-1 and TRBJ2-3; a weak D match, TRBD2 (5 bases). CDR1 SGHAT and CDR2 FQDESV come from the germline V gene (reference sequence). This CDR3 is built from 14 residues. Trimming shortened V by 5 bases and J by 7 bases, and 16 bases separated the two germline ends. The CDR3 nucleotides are TGTGCCAGCAGCCGAGCGGAGGAGTACAATACGCAGTATTTT. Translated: CASSRAEEYNTQYF. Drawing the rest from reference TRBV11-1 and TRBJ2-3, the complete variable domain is EAEVAQSPRYKITEKSQAVAFWCDPISGHATLYWYRQILGQGPELLVQFQDESVVDDSQLPKDRFSAERLKGVDSTLKIQPAELGDSAMYLCASSRAEEYNTQYFGPGTRLTVL.

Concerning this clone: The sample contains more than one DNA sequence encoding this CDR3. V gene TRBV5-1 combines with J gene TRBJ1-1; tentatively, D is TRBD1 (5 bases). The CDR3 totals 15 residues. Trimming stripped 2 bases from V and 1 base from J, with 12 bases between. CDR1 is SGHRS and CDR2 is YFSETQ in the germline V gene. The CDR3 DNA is TGCGCCAGCAGCTTTATGACGGGGGAGAACACTGAAGCTTTCTTT. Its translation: CASSFMTGENTEAFF.

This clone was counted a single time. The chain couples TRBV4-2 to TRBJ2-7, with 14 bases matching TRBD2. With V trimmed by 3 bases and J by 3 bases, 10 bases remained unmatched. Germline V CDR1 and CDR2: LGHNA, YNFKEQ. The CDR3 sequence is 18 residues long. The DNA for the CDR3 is TGTGCCAGCAGCCAGGCTCCGGGACTAGCGGGAGATGGCTACGAGCAGTACTTC. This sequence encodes CASSQAPGLAGDGYEQYF.

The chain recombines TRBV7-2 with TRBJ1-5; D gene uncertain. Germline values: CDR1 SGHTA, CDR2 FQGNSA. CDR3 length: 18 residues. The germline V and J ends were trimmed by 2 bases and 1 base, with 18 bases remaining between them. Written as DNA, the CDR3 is TGTGCCAGCAGCTTATTTGGTAGGCGGCCTAGGAGCAATCAGCCCCAGCATTTT. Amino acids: CASSLFGRRPRSNQPQHF.

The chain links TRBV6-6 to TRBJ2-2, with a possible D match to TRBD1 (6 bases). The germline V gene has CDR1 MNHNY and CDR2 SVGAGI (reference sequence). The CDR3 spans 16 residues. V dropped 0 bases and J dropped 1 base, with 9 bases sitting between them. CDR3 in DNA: TGTGCCAGCAGTTACTCGAAGACAGGGAACACCGGGGAGCTGTTTTTT. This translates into CASSYSKTGNTGELFF.

CDR3 loop: CASRPPGEEPQHF. For the CDR3, the DNA is TGTGCCAGCAGACCCCCCGGCGAGGAGCCCCAGCATTTT. The chain recombines TRBV28 with TRBJ1-5; D not certain. The V and J ends lost 6 bases and 8 bases respectively, with 14 bases between them. The CDR3 is 13 amino acids. In germline, CDR1 is MDHEN, CDR2 SYDVKM.

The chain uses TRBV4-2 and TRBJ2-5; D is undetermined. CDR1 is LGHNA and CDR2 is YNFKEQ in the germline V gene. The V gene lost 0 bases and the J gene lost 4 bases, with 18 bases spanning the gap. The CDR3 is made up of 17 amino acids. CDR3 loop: CASSQERPANGGETQYF. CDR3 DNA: TGTGCCAGCAGCCAAGAAAGGCCAGCGAATGGCGGAGAGACCCAGTACTTC.

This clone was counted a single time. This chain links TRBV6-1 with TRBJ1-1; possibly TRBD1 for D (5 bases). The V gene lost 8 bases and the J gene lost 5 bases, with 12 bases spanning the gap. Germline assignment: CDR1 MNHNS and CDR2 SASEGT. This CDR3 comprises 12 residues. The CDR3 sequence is CASGHRGTEAFF. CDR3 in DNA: TGTGCCAGCGGGCACCGGGGGACTGAAGCTTTCTTT.

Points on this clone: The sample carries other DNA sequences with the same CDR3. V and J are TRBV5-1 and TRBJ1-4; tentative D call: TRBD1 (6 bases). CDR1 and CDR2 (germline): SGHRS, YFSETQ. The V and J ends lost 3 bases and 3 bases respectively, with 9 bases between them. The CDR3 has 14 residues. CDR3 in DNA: TGCGCCAGCAGCTCACAGGGTTCTAATGAAAAACTGTTTTTT. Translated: CASSSQGSNEKLFF.

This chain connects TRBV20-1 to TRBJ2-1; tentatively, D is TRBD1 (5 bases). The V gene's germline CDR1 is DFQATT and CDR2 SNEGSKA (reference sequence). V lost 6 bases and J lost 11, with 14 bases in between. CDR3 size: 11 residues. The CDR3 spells CSAPRGNQQFF. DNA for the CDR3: TGCAGTGCCCCAAGGGGAAATCAGCAGTTCTTC.

For the CDR3, the DNA is TGTGCCAGCAGCCGACCGGAGGAGCGGGAGGCGGGGCGGAATGAGCAGTTCTTC. Protein product: CASSRPEEREAGRNEQFF. The J gene is TRBJ2-1, the V gene TRBV7-3; 9 bases fit TRBD2. The V gene end was trimmed by 5 bases and the J gene end by 7 bases; junction bases not matched to a gene: 18. The CDR3 has 18 residues. CDR1 SGHTA and CDR2 FQGTGA come from the germline V gene.

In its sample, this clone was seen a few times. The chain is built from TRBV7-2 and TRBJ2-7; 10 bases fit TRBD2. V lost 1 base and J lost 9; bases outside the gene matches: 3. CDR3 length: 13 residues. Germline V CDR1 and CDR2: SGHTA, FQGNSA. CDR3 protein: CASSLGVAGGQYF. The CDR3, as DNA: TGTGCCAGCAGCTTAGGAGTAGCGGGAGGGCAGTACTTC.

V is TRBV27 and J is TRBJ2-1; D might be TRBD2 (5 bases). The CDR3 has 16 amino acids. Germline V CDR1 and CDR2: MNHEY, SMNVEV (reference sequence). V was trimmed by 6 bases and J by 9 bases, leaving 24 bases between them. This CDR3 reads CASRRAYRGRFGEQFF. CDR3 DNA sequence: TGTGCCAGCAGGCGGGCTTACCGCGGGCGTTTCGGTGAGCAGTTCTTC.

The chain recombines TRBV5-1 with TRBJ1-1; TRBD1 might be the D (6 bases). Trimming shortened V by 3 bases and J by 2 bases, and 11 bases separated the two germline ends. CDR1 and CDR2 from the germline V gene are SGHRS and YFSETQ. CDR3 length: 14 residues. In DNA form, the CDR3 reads TGCGCCAGCAGCTGGAGACAGGTCAACACTGAAGCTTTCTTT. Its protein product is CASSWRQVNTEAFF.

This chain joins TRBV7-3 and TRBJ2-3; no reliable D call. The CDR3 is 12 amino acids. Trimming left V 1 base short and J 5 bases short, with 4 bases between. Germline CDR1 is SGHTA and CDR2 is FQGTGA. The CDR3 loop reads CASSLIGDTQYF. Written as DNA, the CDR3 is TGTGCCAGCAGCTTAATTGGAGATACGCAGTATTTT.

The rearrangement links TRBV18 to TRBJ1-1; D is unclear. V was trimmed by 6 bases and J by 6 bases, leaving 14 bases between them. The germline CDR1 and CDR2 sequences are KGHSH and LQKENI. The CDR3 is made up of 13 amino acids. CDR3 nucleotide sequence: TGTGCCAGCTCCCCGGACGGTGGGGCTGAAGCTTTCTTT. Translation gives CASSPDGGAEAFF.

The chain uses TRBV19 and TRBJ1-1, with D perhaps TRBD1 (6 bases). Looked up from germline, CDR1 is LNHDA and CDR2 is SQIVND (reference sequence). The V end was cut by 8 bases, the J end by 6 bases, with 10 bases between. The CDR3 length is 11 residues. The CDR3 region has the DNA TGTGCCAGTGTGCACAGGGCTGAAGCTTTCTTT. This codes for CASVHRAEAFF.

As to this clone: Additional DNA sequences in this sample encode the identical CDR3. The DNA of the CDR3 is TGCGCCAGCAGCTTGGAACTAGCGGGAGGGGGTGAGCAGTTCTTC. This encodes CASSLELAGGGEQFF. The genes are TRBV5-1 and TRBJ2-1, with 13 nucleotides matching TRBD2. This CDR3 contains 15 residues. Trimming removed 0 bases from V and 9 bases from J; junction bases left unmatched: 3. Germline-derived CDR1 and CDR2 are SGHRS and YFSETQ.